This T cell receptor beta chain was observed in a study of T cell clones after liver transplantation (dated by TCRdb to the late 2010s). Turning to the overall study: Samples were obtained from ITN030ST, a randomized trial in which withdrawal of immunosuppression was attempted within 2 years of liver transplantation. Donor-reactive T cell clones were identified by TCRbeta sequencing after a pre-transplant mixed lymphocyte reaction and then tracked in post-transplant blood. As an antigen-independent comparator for donor-reactive sequences, third party-reactive TCRbeta sequences were also identified from pre-transplant MLRs. Of the eight recipients, a few were HCV-positive, while the remaining recipients had been transplanted for non-autoimmune, non-viral indications. Until randomization at 12-24 months post-transplant, subjects were given standard immunosuppression, with no induction therapy. Tolerance was defined as complete immunosuppression withdrawal for at least one year with no rise in liver enzymes beyond twice the upper limit of normal. Blood samples were collected pre-transplant, pre-randomization before withdrawal, and post-randomization after either full withdrawal or failed withdrawal. The study cohort included 8 liver transplant recipients, of whom 3 were classified as tolerant and 5 as non-tolerant.

Using immunoSEQ, frozen genomic DNA was subjected to high-throughput TCRbeta CDR3 sequencing, a process that included PCR amplification, mapping, bias correction and internal controls. Regarding the original processing steps: Only productive rearrangements were retained, and each unique TCRbeta sequence was defined by its CDR3 nucleotide sequence together with its V and J gene. Donor-reactive sequences required at least 5-fold expansion in CFSE-low cells versus unstimulated pre-transplant cells and at least 0.01% frequency. Minimum frequency thresholds were set for each subject based on the unstimulated sample with the lowest template count, ensuring at least 90% detection power. Jensen-Shannon divergence between the top 1000 TCRbeta sequences post- versus pre-transplant served as the measure of repertoire turnover. Changes in detection of donor-reactive sequences were tested with two-sided Fisher's exact tests. TCRdb retrieved this table from immuneACCESS and kept in-frame rearrangements only. Not all clones are present; in checked studies, unresolved V genes account for under half, and no reason is known for the remainder. V and J calls and clone size are as listed in that table; D and trimming were resolved from the DNA. The sample table records fewer than 110,000 clones; roughly four fifths of these occur just once. Clones ranked in the top ten supply approximately 3% of the sample.

Thawed unstimulated PBMCs were stained for CD3, CD4 and CD8 and FACS-sorted into CD3+CD4+ and CD3+CD8+ populations. All 8 studied subjects were randomized to withdrawal of immunosuppression. The Qiagen DNeasy Blood and Tissue Kit was used for isolation of genomic DNA. Results and caveats for the whole study, not just this receptor: In two subjects, low numbers of available donor cells limited the measurable donor-reactive repertoire. When repertoire turnover was taken into account, detection of donor-reactive sequences was significantly reduced in 7 of 8 subjects for CD4 and in 8 of 8 subjects for CD8. In most of the 8 subjects, circulating donor-reactive CD4 TCRbeta sequences decreased significantly after transplant, regardless of tolerance or HCV status. The conclusions were considered preliminary, being limited by small, heterogeneous patient numbers and non-standardized post-transplant time points. Because no allograft tissue specimens were available, donor-reactive T cells may have migrated into the graft instead of being deleted. Donor-reactive sequences decreased more than third party-reactive sequences, which suggests partial antigen-specific deletion that was not related to withdrawal success.

This clone was seen just once. Its antigen specificity is not known. Per-nucleotide qualities are absent, and no much larger clonotype sits a single base away. The germline ends are 11 bases apart after V is trimmed by 4 bases and J by 8 bases. The CDR3 measures 13 amino acids from cysteine to phenylalanine. This entry keeps only the CDR3 DNA: 39 bases, framed from base 1. CDR1 and CDR2 are drawn from the germline V gene: MNHEY, SVGAGI. Recombination linked TRBV6-5 to TRBJ1-4; TRBD1 is a possible D gene, resting on 5 matching bases. The sequence was collected from a human patient who received a liver transplant. Because of the transplant, the T cells may be the graft donor's rather than the patient's own. The sample here was CD4+ T cells from blood, taken 45 to 50 months after liver transplant. For the CDR3, the sequence is CASSSRVGEKLFF. The DNA reads as follows: TGTGCCAGCAGTTCCAGGGTTGGAGAAAAACTGTTTTTT.